This TCR beta chain was recovered during a study of identical twins. This CDR3 has 17 amino acids. V was pared by 4 bases and J by 7 bases, with 24 bases between. Per the germline V gene, CDR1 is SGHRS and CDR2 is YFSETQ. TCRdb recomputed calls from the 5' RACE reads with MiXCR, one row per CDR3 protein. The table lists about 520,000 distinct CDR3 sequences, approximately 22% of them singletons, with around 1% in the top ten. These same data were also listed under a study on T cells expressing NK-cell markers. From that paper: Underlying the TCR beta repertoires were sorted CD3+CD56+NKG2C+, CD3+CD56+NKG2C- and CD3+CD56-NKG2C+ T cells. Dominant NKG2C+ clonotypes in roughly six donors made up 1.0-7.0% of CD8+ T cells. The leading position in the CD3+CD56-NKG2C+ fraction of a handful of donors also went to these clonotypes.

The sequencing sample was made of CD4+ T cells sorted from blood. This chain joins TRBV5-1 and TRBJ2-1; D may correspond to TRBD1 or TRBD2 (7 bases each). This sequence originates from a woman younger than 35 in good health. Here the CDR3 DNA reads TGCGCCAGCAGCCGACAGGGAGGGGGCGGGAGCTATAATGAGCAGTTCTTC. Its protein is CASSRQGGGGSYNEQFF.